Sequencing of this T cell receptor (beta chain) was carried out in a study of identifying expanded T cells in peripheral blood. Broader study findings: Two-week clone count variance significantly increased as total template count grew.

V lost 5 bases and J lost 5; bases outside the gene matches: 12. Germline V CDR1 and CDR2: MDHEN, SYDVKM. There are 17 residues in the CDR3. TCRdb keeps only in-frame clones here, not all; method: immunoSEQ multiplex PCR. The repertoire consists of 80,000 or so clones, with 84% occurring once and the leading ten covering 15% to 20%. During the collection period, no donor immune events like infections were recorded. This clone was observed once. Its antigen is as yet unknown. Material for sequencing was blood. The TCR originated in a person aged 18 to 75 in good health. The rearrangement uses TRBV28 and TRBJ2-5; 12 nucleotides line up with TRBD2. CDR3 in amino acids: CASSNRGTSGPQETQYF. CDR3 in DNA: TGTGCCAGCAGTAATAGAGGGACTAGCGGGCCCCAGGAGACCCAGTACTTC.